The 10 T cell receptor beta chains below come from one sample, sequenced in a study of cytomegalovirus exposure and HLA in healthy donors. PCR was performed using 60 Vbeta and 13 Jbeta primers. The method was immunoSEQ multiplex PCR; TCRdb's version includes in-frame clones alone and lacks a portion of them. In the table there are 55,000 to 75,000 clones, around 87% of which are singletons. Sequencing was done on a sample of PBMCs. These receptors were taken from a man aged 18 to 29 in good health and CMV-seronegative.

V usage is TRBV29-1 and J usage is TRBJ1-2; 9 bases are a match to TRBD1. V was pared by 8 bases and J by 8 bases, with 12 bases of the junction left unmatched. The CDR3 sequence is 13 residues long. Germline V gene data show CDR1 as SQVTM and CDR2 as ANQGSEA. CDR3 DNA: TGCAGCACCTTGCGGGACAGGGCGGACGGCTACACCTTC. Translated, it gives CSTLRDRADGYTF. Using reference TRBV29-1 and TRBJ1-2 for the parts outside the CDR3, the full variable domain is SAVISQKPSRDICQRGTSLTIQCQVDSQVTMMFWYRQQPGQSLTLIATANQGSEATYESGFVIDKFPISRPNLTFSTLTVSNMSPEDSSIYLCSTLRDRADGYTFGSGTRLTVV.

This rearrangement joins TRBV29-1 to TRBJ2-7; D is possibly TRBD2 (5 bases). Between the trimmed V and J ends, which lost 7 bases and 3 bases, there was a span of 10 bases. CDR3 length: 11 amino acids. Germline-derived CDR1 and CDR2 are SQVTM and ANQGSEA. CDR3 DNA: TGCAGCGCCCTTGGACTCTACGAGCAGTACTTC. The encoded protein is CSALGLYEQYF.

The chain employs TRBV10-3 and TRBJ1-1; the match to TRBD1 covers 9 bases. The CDR3 sequence is 13 residues long. Germline trimming cut 10 bases from V and 7 bases from J; bases unmatched to any gene: 10. In germline, CDR1 is ENHRY, CDR2 SYGVKD. Written as DNA, the CDR3 is TGTGCCACTCGAGGACAGGGGCCAGATGAAGCTTTCTTT. The encoded protein is CATRGQGPDEAFF.

The chain links TRBV5-4 to TRBJ2-7; D not certain. The CDR3 spans 13 residues. The V end was cut by 1 base, the J end by 1 base, with 6 bases between. Germline V gene lookup returns CDR1 SGHNT and CDR2 YYREEE (reference sequence). CDR3 DNA sequence: TGTGCCAGCAGCTTGCCCCATTCCTACGAGCAGTACTTC. This gives the protein CASSLPHSYEQYF. Drawing the rest from reference TRBV5-4 and TRBJ2-7, the complete variable domain is ETGVTQSPTHLIKTRGQQVTLRCSSQSGHNTVSWYQQALGQGPQFIFQYYREEENGRGNFPPRFSGLQFPNYSSELNVNALELDDSALYLCASSLPHSYEQYFGPGTRLTVT.

The genes are TRBV13 and TRBJ1-2; D is undetermined. This CDR3 spans 12 amino acids. Germline CDR1 PRHDT, CDR2 FYEKMQ (reference sequence). V lost 2 bases, J lost 2 bases, and 3 bases lay in between. Here the CDR3 DNA reads TGTGCCAGCAGCTTACTGAACTATGGCTACACCTTC. Its translation: CASSLLNYGYTF.

The J gene is TRBJ2-2, the V gene TRBV11-3; 11 bases align to TRBD1. The CDR3 consists of 16 residues. The V gene end was trimmed by 5 bases and the J gene end by 7 bases; junction bases not matched to a gene: 9. Germline CDR1 SGHNT, CDR2 YENEEA. In DNA form, the CDR3 reads TGTGCCAGCAGCCCGCCTGGACAGGGGGCGAGCGGGGAGCTGTTTTTT. Residues: CASSPPGQGASGELFF.

This clone showed up just a few times. The chain is built from TRBV5-6 and TRBJ1-2; TRBD1 matches at 8 bases. V lost 4 bases, J lost 7 bases, and 6 bases stayed unmatched. The CDR3 is 13 residues long. The germline V gene has CDR1 SGHDT and CDR2 YYEEEE. The CDR3 bases are TGTGCCAGCAGCCGGGACAGGTCTGGTGGCTACACCTTC. As protein: CASSRDRSGGYTF. The complete variable domain, with remaining parts taken from reference TRBV5-6 and TRBJ1-2, reads DAGVTQSPTHLIKTRGQQVTLRCSPKSGHDTVSWYQQALGQGPQFIFQYYEEEERQRGNFPDRFSGHQFPNYSSELNVNALLLGDSALYLCASSRDRSGGYTFGSGTRLTVV.

V usage is TRBV19 and J usage is TRBJ2-2; D uncertain. The ends were cut back, 1 base at V and 7 bases at J, with 10 bases in the middle. CDR1 and CDR2 from the germline V gene are LNHDA and SQIVND (reference sequence). The CDR3 is 14 amino acids. The CDR3 nucleotides are TGTGCCAGTAGTATAGGGATGGGCAACGGGGAGCTGTTTTTT. Its protein product is CASSIGMGNGELFF.

This chain connects TRBV5-6 to TRBJ2-7; D is ambiguous. Germline-derived CDR1 and CDR2 are SGHDT and YYEEEE. CDR3 size: 14 residues. Trimming stripped 4 bases from V and 5 bases from J, with 16 bases between. CDR3 amino acids: CASSPNIVYHEQYF. CDR3 coding DNA: TGTGCCAGCAGCCCAAACATCGTTTACCACGAGCAGTACTTC.

The chain is built from TRBV6-1 and TRBJ1-1; 8 bases are shared with TRBD1. From germline, CDR1 is MNHNS and CDR2 SASEGT. With V trimmed by 4 bases and J by 0 bases, 4 bases remained unmatched. CDR3 length: 15 residues. This chain's CDR3 is CASSGTGLMNTEAFF. The CDR3 bases are TGTGCCAGCAGTGGGACAGGGCTAATGAACACTGAAGCTTTCTTT.